This T cell receptor beta chain was obtained from a study of blood T cell repertoires in COVID-19. Background on the study: The analysed material was cDNA or gDNA that came from T cells, B-cell-depleted T cells, or PBMCs.

The CDR3 has 17 amino acids. Germline V lookup: CDR1 SGHRS, CDR2 YFSETQ. Between the trimmed V and J ends, which lost 0 bases and 5 bases, there was a span of 17 bases. Repertoires were generated with immunoSEQ multiplex PCR, while TCRdb's copy carries only in-frame clones and drops some. The profile shows roughly 180,000 clones, more than 75% of them singletons. What was sequenced was peripheral blood. This sequence originates from a woman aged 45-59 years with COVID-19, enrolled during active disease. V and J are TRBV5-1 and TRBJ2-2; D unresolved. CDR3: CASSLAGFASVTGELFF. The DNA for the CDR3 is TGCGCCAGCAGCTTGGCCGGGTTCGCCTCGGTGACCGGGGAGCTGTTTTTT.